This T cell receptor (beta chain) was documented in a study of T cell repertoires in cytomegalovirus infection. At the level of the study: It was the public TCR beta signatures that indicated both CMV infection and matching HLA type.

Regarding the study as a whole: Ex vivo, HLA-C-restricted CMV-specific TCR beta clonotypes prevailed over the rest of the response. Cumulative public TCR beta family frequency identified carriers of CMV plus the relevant HLA.

Comment on this clonotype: As yet, its antigen is unknown.

Losses at the gene ends were 5 bases for V and 0 bases for J; bases not matched to a gene: 5. This CDR3 comprises 15 residues. The germline V gene has CDR1 SGHVS and CDR2 FNYEAQ. One entry per CDR3 protein, called by TCRdb with MiXCR from the reads. There are fewer than 900,000 distinct CDR3 sequences in the sample; 29% occur only once, and around 12% lies in the top ten. The TCR was taken from a human donor in good health (CMV status not recorded). Some clones in this sample may be carry-over from other donors' samples. Specimen: cultured CD8+ T cells from PBMCs, collected from culture after CMV antigen stimulation. V gene TRBV7-6 combines with J gene TRBJ2-5; TRBD2 agrees at 8 bases. The CDR3 sequence: CASSAGGLYQETQYF. CDR3 coding DNA: TGTGCCAGCAGCGCGGGGGGACTTTACCAAGAGACCCAGTACTTC.